The clone carrying this T cell receptor (beta chain) was observed a handful of times. The data originate from a study of early T cells in non-severe SARS-CoV-2 infection. TCRdb reprocessed the 5' RACE reads with MiXCR, giving one entry per CDR3 protein. The sample includes about 59,000 distinct CDR3 sequences, roughly 13% of them seen just once. Between the trimmed V and J ends, which lost 0 bases and 7 bases, there was a span of 12 bases. CDR3 length equals 14 residues. The sample was whole blood, taken at baseline. The chain couples TRBV12-3 or TRBV12-4 to TRBJ2-5; D not certain. The source is an adult who was a healthcare worker with PCR-confirmed SARS-CoV-2 infection or an uninfected control (not recorded which). The CDR3 bases are TGTGCCAGCAGTTTAGCGGCCGGGCCCGGGACCCAGTACTTC. Translation gives CASSLAAGPGTQYF.